Reported below is one T cell receptor beta chain. Its antigen is not identified. Method: immunoSEQ multiplex PCR; TCRdb's copy keeps in-frame clones and lacks some. The table has some 310,000 clones, approximately 88% seen once. Germline V gene lookup returns CDR1 KGHSH and CDR2 LQKENI. V gave up 3 bases and J gave up 7 bases, with 6 bases separating them. The CDR3 is 12 residues long. This record comes from a study of cytomegalovirus exposure and HLA in healthy donors. Regarding the study as a whole: Subsequent analysis of the 100 to 150 validation repertoires found a tendency for first-cohort TCR clusters to co-occur. Researchers counted 180 or so TCR beta chains as cytomegalovirus-associated.

The genes are TRBV18 and TRBJ1-4, with a possible D match to TRBD1 (5 bases). The specimen sequenced was PBMCs. The TCR was taken from a man aged 25-40 years in good health and CMV-seronegative. CDR3 sequence (DNA): TGTGCCAGCTCACCTCAGGGTGAAAAACTGTTTTTT. It yields the protein CASSPQGEKLFF.